This TCR beta chain was obtained from a study of response to subunit inactivated influenza vaccine. The sample holds a few counts of this clonotype. What it binds is unknown. TCRdb called the RT-PCR reads again in MiXCR, with one record for every CDR3 protein. The profile shows 650,000 to 800,000 distinct CDR3 sequences, roughly 14% of them singletons. The CDR3 length is 15 residues. Germline CDR1 SGHTA, CDR2 FQGNSA. Trimming at V came to 5 bases and at J to 2 bases, leaving 6 bases not matched to a gene. The study's findings and limits: Each seasonal influenza vaccination, the authors suggested, recruits few new T cells.

The TCR sequence derives from a man aged 50 or older who received an inactivated influenza vaccine. The sequencing here drew on PBMCs from blood, taken less than 15 days before vaccination. The chain is built from TRBV7-2 and TRBJ1-2, with 9 bases lining up with TRBD1. CDR3 sequence: CASSPDRGWNYGYTF. CDR3 sequence (DNA): TGTGCCAGCAGCCCGGACAGGGGATGGAACTATGGCTACACCTTC.